This T cell receptor (beta chain) was sequenced in a study of vaccination and CD4 T cells after COVID-19. Study background: Control cultures, each given a CEFX pool, an HIV-1 Nef pool, or no peptide, were included.

This clonotype was detected only a few times. What it binds is unknown. Time point denoted: late sampling 161 to 241 days after vaccination in a few convalescent patients. This sample's treatment: roughly ten-day PBMC culture with coronavirus spike peptide pools or control peptides (ViraFEST assay). March to December 2020 was the span of positive PCR dates, which predated US Alpha, Beta and Delta variants. Germline loops: CDR1 DFQATT, CDR2 SNEGSKA (reference sequence). This CDR3 is 15 amino acids long. Trimming cost V 4 bases and J 2 bases; bases outside gene matches: 6. Cultured CD4+ T cell DNA was sequenced using the Oncomine TCR Beta short-read assay. Someone extracted genomic DNA from cultured CD4+ T cells. MiXCR, applied by TCRdb to the PCR reads, yields one record per CDR3 protein. The sample has tens of thousands of distinct CDR3 sequences; approximately 30% are singletons.

This specimen was CD4+ T cells from blood, cultured in vitro, taken about 7 months after SARS-CoV-2 vaccination. The rearrangement uses TRBV20-1 and TRBJ2-3; 10 positions agree with TRBD2. This TCR was sampled from a human donor who had recovered from COVID-19. For the CDR3, the DNA is TGCAGTGCTACAAGACTAGCGGGTTACACAGATACGCAGTATTTT. It specifies CSATRLAGYTDTQYF.